The clone carrying this T cell receptor beta chain was counted once. No antigen is known for it. These data originate in a study of cytomegalovirus exposure and HLA in healthy donors. Points from the study as a whole: The listing of some 170 TCR beta chains classed them as cytomegalovirus-associated.

This CDR3 is built from 15 residues. The V and J ends lost 0 bases and 6 bases, in that order; junction bases with no gene match: 8. CDR1 and CDR2 from the germline V gene are SGDLS and YYNGEE. Generated by immunoSEQ multiplex PCR, the TCRdb table keeps only in-frame clones and is missing some. This sample carries about 64,000 clones, roughly 91% of them seen once, and the ten largest clones take around 1.5%. Sequenced sample: PBMCs. This chain connects TRBV9 to TRBJ2-7; TRBD2 matches at 8 bases. The source of this sequence is a woman aged 18 to 35 in good health and CMV-seronegative. CDR3 residues: CASSVDISGTGEQYF. CDR3 nucleotide sequence: TGTGCCAGCAGCGTAGACATTAGCGGGACCGGCGAGCAGTACTTC.